What follows is one TCR beta chain and its context. The sample belongs to a study of blood T cell repertoires in COVID-19. Study-wide background: PBMCs, B-cell-depleted T cells, or T cells provided the cDNA or gDNA that made up the material.

In the original workflow: How many nucleated cells were present was estimated from reference gene primer amplification. Profiled with immunoSEQ multiplex PCR; TCRdb holds only in-frame clones, not every one. V and J calls and clone size are copied from that table; D and trimming were computed from the DNA. The sample carries about 64,000 clones, 70% to 80% recorded once. The sequence derives from a human donor in a cohort sampled during active COVID-19. The material sequenced was peripheral blood.

As DNA, the CDR3 is TGCGCCAGCAGCTTCACAGGGAGAGATACGCAGTATTTT. Amino acid sequence: CASSFTGRDTQYF. The chain uses TRBV5-1 and TRBJ2-3; perhaps TRBD1 as D (6 bases). Germline loops: CDR1 SGHRS, CDR2 YFSETQ. Trimming pared 2 bases from V and 5 bases from J, leaving 9 bases between. CDR3 length: 13 amino acids.